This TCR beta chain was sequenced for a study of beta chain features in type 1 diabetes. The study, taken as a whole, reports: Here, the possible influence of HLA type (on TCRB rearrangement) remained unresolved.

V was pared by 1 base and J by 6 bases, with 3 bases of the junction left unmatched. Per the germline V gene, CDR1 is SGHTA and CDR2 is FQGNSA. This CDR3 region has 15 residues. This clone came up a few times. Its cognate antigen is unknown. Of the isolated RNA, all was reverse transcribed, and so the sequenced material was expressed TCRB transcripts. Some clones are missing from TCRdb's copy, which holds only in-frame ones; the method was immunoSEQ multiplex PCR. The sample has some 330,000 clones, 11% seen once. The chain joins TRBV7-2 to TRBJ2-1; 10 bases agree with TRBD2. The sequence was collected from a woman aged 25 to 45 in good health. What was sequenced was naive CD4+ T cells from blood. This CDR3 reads CASSLVSSGSNEQFF. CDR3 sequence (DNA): TGTGCCAGCAGCTTAGTGTCTAGCGGGAGCAATGAGCAGTTCTTC.